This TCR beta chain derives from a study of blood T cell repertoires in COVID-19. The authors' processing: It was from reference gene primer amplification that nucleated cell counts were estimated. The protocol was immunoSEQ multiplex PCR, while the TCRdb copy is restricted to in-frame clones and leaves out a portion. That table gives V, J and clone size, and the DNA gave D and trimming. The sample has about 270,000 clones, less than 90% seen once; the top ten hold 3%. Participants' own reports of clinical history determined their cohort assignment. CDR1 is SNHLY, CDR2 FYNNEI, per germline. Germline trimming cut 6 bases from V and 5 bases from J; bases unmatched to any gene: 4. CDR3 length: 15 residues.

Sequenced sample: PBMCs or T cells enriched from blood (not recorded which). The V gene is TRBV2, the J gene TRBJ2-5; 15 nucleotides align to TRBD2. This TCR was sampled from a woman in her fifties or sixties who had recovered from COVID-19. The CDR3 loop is CASRGTSGRWETQYF. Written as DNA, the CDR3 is TGTGCCAGCAGGGGGACTAGCGGGAGGTGGGAGACCCAGTACTTC.